This entry is about one T cell receptor (beta chain). Its target is not known. The PCR made use of 60 Vbeta and 13 Jbeta primers. TCRdb keeps only in-frame clones here, not all; method: immunoSEQ multiplex PCR. This sample's table reports about 160,000 clones. The data were taken from a study of cytomegalovirus exposure and HLA in healthy donors. Study-wide context: Researchers previously reported finding 90 million to 130 million unique TCR beta sequences from 170 million or so T cells. Of the donors genotyped, several hundred in all, about 80% fell in the Caucasian-associated ancestry cluster. Study outcomes and limitations: Later work associated 17,000 or so TCR beta sequences with HLA alleles at 0.05 false discovery rate. Sequences of the TCR beta chain were said to predict the HLA-A and HLA-B alleles of most subjects accurately.

Per germline, CDR1 KGHSH and CDR2 LQKENI. The V gene lost 3 bases and the J gene lost 8 bases, with 8 bases spanning the gap. This CDR3 has 12 residues. The origin of this receptor is a woman in her fifties or sixties in good health and CMV-seronegative. This chain joins TRBV18 and TRBJ2-1; the D gene is possibly TRBD1 (6 bases). The sample was PBMCs. For the CDR3, the DNA is TGTGCCAGCTCACCGGACAGCCATGAGCAGTTCTTC. Residues: CASSPDSHEQFF.